Described below is a single TCR beta chain sequence and its context. The read gets to within 3 residues of the CDR3 end, and the germline J gene fills in the rest. The record originates from a study of T cells in women clearing cervical HPV infection. The CDR3 is 16 residues long. The germline CDR1 and CDR2 sequences are MNHNS and SASEGT. The V gene lost 3 bases and the J gene lost 7 bases, with 19 bases spanning the gap. Profiled with immunoSEQ multiplex PCR; TCRdb holds only in-frame clones, not every one. This table holds around 31,000 clones. V is TRBV6-1 and J is TRBJ1-5; the D is unclear. The sequenced material came from blood buffy coat. This sequence originates from a woman between 18 and 70 years old with a cervical HPV16 infection that either progressed to CIN3+ or cleared (not recorded which). CDR3 sequence reads: CASSEDIGNPGQPQHF. The DNA read from the CDR3 is TGTGCCAGCAGTGAGGATATAGGAAACCCGGGGCAGCCC.